This entry concerns a single TCR beta chain. Its antigen is not yet known. No much larger clone is present one base from it, and per-base qualities are unavailable. The data are from a study of T cell responses to AZD1222 COVID-19 vaccine (dated by TCRdb to about 2021). Turning to the overall study: Because spike-specific TCR depth and breadth did not differ between the two schedules, AZD1222 recipients who got a second dose at roughly 4 weeks were pooled with those who got a second dose at roughly 12 weeks. A total of approximately 250 trial participants underwent TCR sequencing, of whom nearly 210 had received two doses of AZD1222 and around 25 had received two doses of the MenACWY control vaccine. Trial participants were enrolled by age into subgroups of 18-55, 56-69 and 70-plus years, and approximately 150, 30 and 60 TCR-sequenced participants, respectively, were included in these subgroups.

The CDR3 regions of human TCRbeta chains were analyzed by immunosequencing. The original pipeline was this. Repertoire TCRs were checked for matches against a reference library of SARS-CoV-2-specific TCRs that had been generated using the MIRA antigen-specificity platform. Breadth was defined as the fraction of unique TCRs that were SARS-CoV-2-associated. Depth was defined as the fraction of total T cells that were SARS-CoV-2-associated. Using the MIRA data, each spike-specific TCR was mapped to the spike region that the TCR reacts to and placed in a CD4 or CD8 class. Log10-transformed breadth and depth values were compared by one-way ANOVA with Sidak's multiple comparisons tests. This is the immuneACCESS table as TCRdb keeps it, with only in-frame sequences that have V and J called. A part of the clones is gone; compared with another copy, unresolved V genes explain less than half, and the rest is unexplained. That table gives V, J and clone size, and the DNA gave D and trimming. This sample holds approximately 140,000 clones; 93% were observed only once. 5% to 7% of the sample rests with the top ten.

What the authors observed across the whole study: No day 14 peak-response samples were available, so repertoires were characterized only after the peak T cell response. Only a handful of AZD1222 recipients were SARS-CoV-2 seropositive at baseline, limiting conclusions about previously exposed vaccinees. Epitopes outside the regions mutated in the B.1.351 and B.1.1.7 variants were reportedly recognized by nearly half of the unique spike-specific TCRs. Most participants were white British and females outnumbered males, and the authors suggested that clonal diversity may have been underestimated. The whole spike protein was spanned by vaccine-associated CD4 TCRs, and dominant responses were seen in regions 160-218 and 743-854. After two AZD1222 doses, spike-specific TCR breadth and depth were significantly higher than at day 0 and than in MenACWY recipients. The 56-69-year group was small, and its depth increase did not reach significance, likely because of low power.

The time point label, as the study defines it: baseline before first vaccination. Vaccinee samples came from UK trials COV001 and COV002, including a single-blind randomized controlled phase 2/3 trial of AZD1222 (ChAdOx1 nCoV-19) in healthy adults. For TCRbeta chain sequencing, PBMC samples from trial participants were taken at day 0 and at day 28 after the second dose. The CDR3 starts with the cysteine, ends with the phenylalanine, and has 14 residues. Only CDR3 DNA is held: 42 bases, read in frame from base 1. V has 4 bases trimmed and J has 4 bases trimmed; junction bases matching no gene number 3. CDR1 is given as SGHDN and CDR2 as FVKESK, both from the germline V gene.

The source was peripheral blood, collected on day 0 of AZD1222 vaccination. The clonotype originates from an adult in good health. The rearranged chain carries TRBV14 and TRBJ2-7, and 11 junctional nucleotides match TRBD2. Read as DNA, the sequence is TGTGCCAGCAGCCGACTAGCGGGATTTTACGAGCAGTACTTC. This encodes CASSRLAGFYEQYF.